These T cell receptor beta chains were read from a single sample in a study of PD-1 blockade in classical Hodgkin lymphoma. Produced via immunoSEQ multiplex PCR; TCRdb's table is partial and in-frame only. This repertoire shows more than 45,000 clones, about 73% found once; its top ten account for approximately 10%. This sample comprised peripheral blood mononuclear cells (PBMCs), obtained at baseline. These receptors were taken from a human donor with classical Hodgkin lymphoma. The CDR3 runs from the conserved cysteine through the conserved F or W. D genes are given only for firm matches. Rows give clone size only sometimes, using once, few, many, or a class for an expanded clone.

D,V,J,size,DNA,CDR3
NA,TRBV9,TRBJ1-4,NA,TGTGCCAGCAGCGAGACCTCAGGGGCCTTCGAAAAACTGTTTTTT,CASSETSGAFEKLFF
TRBD2,TRBV19,TRBJ2-2,NA,TGTGCCAGTAGTATGGACCGATTCGGGCTAGCGGGGGCGTCCGGGGAGCTGTTTTTT,CASSMDRFGLAGASGELFF
NA,TRBV11-3,TRBJ2-7,NA,TGTGCCAGCAGCTCCGAGGGACCTTGGGCGCAGTACTTC,CASSSEGPWAQYF
NA,TRBV27,TRBJ1-5,NA,TGTGCCAGCAGTCAAGGTTTGAGATGGCATTTT,CASSQGLRWHF
TRBD2,TRBV9,TRBJ2-3,NA,TGTGCCAGCAGCTTTGCCGGTACTAGCGGGGGCACAGATACGCAGTATTTT,CASSFAGTSGGTDTQYF
TRBD1,TRBV5-1,TRBJ1-1,few,TGCGCCAGCAGACGACAGGGGGAAGGCATGAACACTGAAGCTTTCTTT,CASRRQGEGMNTEAFF
NA,TRBV7-2,TRBJ2-5,NA,TGTGCCAGCAGCCAAACGACTACCCAGTACTTC,CASSQTTTQYF
TRBD2,TRBV2,TRBJ2-7,few,TGTGCCAGCAGTGCCAGGCTAGCGGGATCGGGCTCCTACGAGCAGTACTTC,CASSARLAGSGSYEQYF
TRBD1,TRBV7-7,TRBJ2-2,few,TGTGCTAGCAGCCCCGGGGACAGGCCCGGCGCCGGGGAGCTGTTTTTT,CASSPGDRPGAGELFF
NA,TRBV2,TRBJ1-1,NA,TGTGCCAGCAGTGTGGAGAACACTGAAGCTTTCTTT,CASSVENTEAFF
TRBD1,TRBV6-1,TRBJ2-2,NA,TGTGCCAGCAGTGACTGGACAGGCACCGGGGAGCTGTTTTTT,CASSDWTGTGELFF
TRBD1,TRBV7-7,TRBJ1-2,NA,TGTGCCAGCAAACCACAGGGGATCTATGGCTACACCTTC,CASKPQGIYGYTF
NA,TRBV25-1,TRBJ1-5,NA,TGTGCCAGGCCAGATTATAGCAATCAGCCCCAGCATTTT,CARPDYSNQPQHF
NA,TRBV18,TRBJ1-1,NA,TGTGCCAGCTCACCAGGGGGGTTAGGCACTGAAGCTTTCTTT,CASSPGGLGTEAFF
NA,TRBV6-5,TRBJ2-7,NA,TGTGCCAGCAGTTACTCGGGTTACGACGAGCAGTACTTC,CASSYSGYDEQYF
TRBD1,TRBV12-5,TRBJ1-5,few,TGTGCTAGTGGTCCAGGACAGGGAGGCAATCAGCCCCAGCATTTT,CASGPGQGGNQPQHF
NA,TRBV29-1,TRBJ1-1,NA,TGCAGCGTTGTTCAGGGGACTATCGCTGAAGCTTTCTTT,CSVVQGTIAEAFF
NA,TRBV4-1,TRBJ2-1,NA,TGCGCCAGCAGCCGCGGGATCTACTACAATGAGCAGTTCTTC,CASSRGIYYNEQFF
TRBD2,TRBV7-2,TRBJ2-3,NA,TGTGCCACCAACGCCGGACTAGCGGGAGTCACAGATACGCAGTATTTT,CATNAGLAGVTDTQYF
NA,TRBV2,TRBJ2-1,once,TGTGCCACCGGCGAGAGCTCCTACAATGAGCAGTTCTTC,CATGESSYNEQFF
NA,TRBV5-6,TRBJ2-7,NA,TGTGCCAGCAGCTTGCCCTGGGGGACGAGCGAGCAGTACTTC,CASSLPWGTSEQYF
TRBD2,TRBV27,TRBJ2-7,NA,TGTGCCAGCAGTTTATGGGGGACTAGCGCGAAATACGAGCAGTACTTC,CASSLWGTSAKYEQYF
NA,TRBV9,TRBJ1-6,NA,TGTGCCAGCAGTGAGGGCCCCTATAATTCACCCCTCCACTTT,CASSEGPYNSPLHF
NA,TRBV7-2,TRBJ1-4,few,TGTGCCAGCAGCGTCACAGGGTTATTTAATGAAAAACTGTTTTTT,CASSVTGLFNEKLFF
NA,TRBV6-6,TRBJ2-7,NA,TGTGCCAGCAGCGGCACAGGGAGCTCCTACGAGCAGTACTTC,CASSGTGSSYEQYF
TRBD2,TRBV19,TRBJ2-7,NA,TGTGCCAGTAGTACCTCACTAGCGGGAGGCCACGAGCAGTACTTC,CASSTSLAGGHEQYF
NA,TRBV28,TRBJ2-5,NA,TGTGCCAGCAGTGTACTAACAGGGTTCCAAGAGACCCAGTACTTC,CASSVLTGFQETQYF
NA,TRBV5-6,TRBJ1-6,NA,TGTGCCAGCAGCCAGTCATTCGGGGGGACGGCGCCCCTCCACTTT,CASSQSFGGTAPLHF
NA,TRBV12-5,TRBJ2-2,NA,TGTGCTAGTGCTCTAGGTCCTACCGGGGAGCTGTTTTTT,CASALGPTGELFF
TRBD1,TRBV29-1,TRBJ1-1,NA,TGCAGCGCCGTCACAGGGGCGAGTGAAGCTTTCTTT,CSAVTGASEAFF
TRBD1,TRBV5-1,TRBJ2-1,NA,TGCGCCAGCAGCCCGCTATCTGGGGGCGCGAGGAAGGGGGCGTTCTTC,CASSPLSGGARKGAFF
NA,TRBV12-5,TRBJ2-6,NA,TGTGCTAGTGGCCGGGACTCTGGGGCCAACGTCCTGACTTTC,CASGRDSGANVLTF
NA,TRBV12-5,TRBJ2-7,once,TGTGCTAGTGGTTTGTGGGGCGGAGGGCCCTACGAGCAGTACTTC,CASGLWGGGPYEQYF
TRBD2,TRBV5-4,TRBJ2-1,NA,TGTGCCAGCAGCTTAGCGGGACTCAATGAGCAGTTCTTC,CASSLAGLNEQFF
NA,TRBV5-1,TRBJ2-7,NA,TGCGCCAGCAGCCCCCCAGGGCGGACCCGCTACGAGCAGTACTTC,CASSPPGRTRYEQYF
NA,TRBV23-1,TRBJ2-3,once,TGCGCCAGCAGTCAATCGATCCGAGATACGCAGTATTTT,CASSQSIRDTQYF
TRBD1,TRBV27,TRBJ2-7,NA,TGTGCCAGCAGTCGGGACAGGGGCTTATACGAGCAGTACTTC,CASSRDRGLYEQYF
TRBD1,TRBV19,TRBJ1-1,NA,TGTGCCAGTAGTATAGGAACAGGGGCGAACACTGAAGCTTTCTTT,CASSIGTGANTEAFF
NA,TRBV7-6,TRBJ2-5,NA,TGTGCCAGCAGCGCTAACCAGGGATTAGAGACCCAGTACTTC,CASSANQGLETQYF
NA,TRBV29-1,TRBJ1-2,few,TGCAGCGTTGGTGGGACATCGGATGGCTACACCTTC,CSVGGTSDGYTF
NA,TRBV9,TRBJ2-7,NA,TGTGCCAGCAGCGTAAGGGCCAGAGGATACGAGCAGTACTTC,CASSVRARGYEQYF
TRBD2,TRBV4-1,TRBJ2-7,NA,TGCGCCAGCAGCACACTCGGGACTAGCGGGAGGTCTGGTGAGCAGTACTTC,CASSTLGTSGRSGEQYF
NA,TRBV19,TRBJ1-1,NA,TGTGCCAGTAGTCCCACGGGAATGCTCGAAGCTTTCTTT,CASSPTGMLEAFF
NA,TRBV28,TRBJ1-1,NA,TGTGCCAGCAGTTTATATTCCAGGAACACTGAAGCTTTCTTT,CASSLYSRNTEAFF
NA,TRBV2,TRBJ2-7,NA,TGTGCCATCCTCCTGGGCTTAGGAAGCGAGCAGTACTTC,CAILLGLGSEQYF
TRBD2,TRBV4-1,TRBJ2-5,NA,TGCGCCAGCAGCCAAGAAACTAGCGGGGACCAAGAGACCCAGTACTTC,CASSQETSGDQETQYF
TRBD1,TRBV7-3,TRBJ2-4,few,TGTGCCAGCAGCTTAGGACAGGGAATCGGCATTCAGTACTTC,CASSLGQGIGIQYF
TRBD1,TRBV2,TRBJ2-7,few,TGTGCCAGCAGCCAGGACAGGGGGGACTCCTACGAGCAGTACTTC,CASSQDRGDSYEQYF
NA,TRBV6-5,TRBJ2-7,NA,TGTGCCAGCAGGCCGACCTTTCCCGAGCCCTACGAGCAGTACTTC,CASRPTFPEPYEQYF
NA,TRBV6-5,TRBJ2-2,NA,TGTGCCAGCACCCCCCATGTGGGAACCGGGGAGCTGTTTTTT,CASTPHVGTGELFF
NA,TRBV13,TRBJ2-7,NA,TGTGCCAGCAGCGCTATATTCTACGAGCAGTACTTC,CASSAIFYEQYF
NA,TRBV30,TRBJ1-1,NA,TGTGCCTGGAGTGTACAGGCCGGGCAGACTGAAGCTTTCTTT,CAWSVQAGQTEAFF
TRBD1,TRBV7-9,TRBJ2-2,NA,TGTGCCAGCAGCGGGGACAGGGTGATTGATGACACCGGGGAGCTGTTTTTT,CASSGDRVIDDTGELFF